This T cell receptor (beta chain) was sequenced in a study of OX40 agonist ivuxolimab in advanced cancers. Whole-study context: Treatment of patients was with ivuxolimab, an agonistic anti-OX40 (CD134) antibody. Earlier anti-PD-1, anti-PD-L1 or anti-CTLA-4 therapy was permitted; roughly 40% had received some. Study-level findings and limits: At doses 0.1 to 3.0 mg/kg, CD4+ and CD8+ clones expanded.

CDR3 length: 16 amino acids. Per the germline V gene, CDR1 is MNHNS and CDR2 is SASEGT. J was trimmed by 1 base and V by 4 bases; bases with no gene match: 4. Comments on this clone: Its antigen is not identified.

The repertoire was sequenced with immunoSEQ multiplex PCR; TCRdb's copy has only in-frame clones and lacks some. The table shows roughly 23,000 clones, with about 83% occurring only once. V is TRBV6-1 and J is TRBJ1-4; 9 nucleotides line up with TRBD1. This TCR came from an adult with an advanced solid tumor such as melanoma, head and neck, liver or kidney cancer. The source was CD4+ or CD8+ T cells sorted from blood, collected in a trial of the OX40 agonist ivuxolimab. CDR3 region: CASSADRGKTNEKLFF. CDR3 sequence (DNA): TGTGCCAGCAGTGCGGACAGGGGAAAAACTAATGAAAAACTGTTTTTT.